This entry features one T cell receptor (beta chain) sequence. Its antigen is currently not known. Base qualities are not provided; no much larger clone lies one nucleotide away. The source of the sample is a study of CD8+CD57+ T cells in acquired aplastic anemia (dated by TCRdb to the late 2010s). For the study in its entirety: DNA extracted from sorted CD4+ and CD8+ cells had a mean of roughly 3.4 ug, with a range of roughly 0.19 to 27.4 ug. An average of approximately 9.8 million reads for CD4+ cells and 11 million to 13 million reads for CD8+ cells was obtained from healthy donor samples. The paper as a whole reports these results and caveats: No significant difference in CD8+ Simpson's diversity was found between patients and healthy controls (P=0.060). Although around 30 CD8+ CDR3 sequences were shared by patients and controls, these sequences appeared highly expressed in patients and within the immunodominant clones of patients.

Genomic DNA served as template for TCR beta VDJ combination and CDR3 sequence profiling. An Illumina HiSeq 2000 was the platform used for TCR repertoire sequencing. The source study handled its data this way. TRBV/TRBJ rearrangement plots, CDR3 size and DJ length profiles, and Simpson's diversity index were used to assess repertoires. Whichever DNA sequence was most abundant in the deep sequencing data was defined as the immunodominant clone. CDR3 amino acid sequences were screened for sharing across subjects and were compared with published repertoires and the VDJdb database. TCRdb reran the public reads through fastp at Q25 and MiXCR, keeping productive beta chains. Each entry merges the rows of one CDR3 protein and shows their most common DNA and genes. The V and J calls here are based on TCRdb, not the publication. This sample is represented by hundreds of thousands of distinct CDR3 sequences; approximately 70% of them were singletons. The top ten constitute approximately 4% of the sample.

The germline V gene (reference sequence) specifies SGHNT as CDR1 and YYREEE as CDR2. Measured from the cysteine to the phenylalanine, the CDR3 is 14 residues long. CDR3 DNA only is kept here, 42 bases in frame from base 1. The trim is 4 bases for V and 5 bases for J, with a gap of 16 bases between the germline ends. TCR repertoires of sorted CD4+ and CD8+ blood T cells from severe aplastic anemia patients and healthy subjects were deep-sequenced in the study. Ficoll-Paque density gradient centrifugation was used to isolate peripheral blood mononuclear cells. Before DNA extraction, CD4+ and CD8+ T cells were sorted with FACS or magnetic beads.

The sequenced sample consisted of sorted CD4+, CD8+, or CD8+CD57+ T cells (not recorded which) from PBMCs. This TCR came from a human donor in good health, serving as a control. The chain couples TRBV5-4 to TRBJ2-7; tentative D gene TRBD2, with 5 bases matching. The bases read TGTGCCAGCAGCGACGGACCGAGGGCCCACGAGCAGTACTTC. Its translation reads: CASSDGPRAHEQYF.